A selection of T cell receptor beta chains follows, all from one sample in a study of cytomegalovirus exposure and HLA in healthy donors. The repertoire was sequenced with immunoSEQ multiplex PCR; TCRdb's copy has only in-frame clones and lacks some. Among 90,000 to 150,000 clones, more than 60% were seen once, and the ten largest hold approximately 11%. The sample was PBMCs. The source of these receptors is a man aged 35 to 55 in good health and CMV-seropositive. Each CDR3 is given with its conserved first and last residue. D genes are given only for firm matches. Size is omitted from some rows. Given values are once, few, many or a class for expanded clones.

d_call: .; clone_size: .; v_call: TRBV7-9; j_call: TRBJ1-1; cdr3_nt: TGTGCCAGCAGCTTAGAGGGTCCTAGGGGCACTGAAGCTTTCTTT; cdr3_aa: CASSLEGPRGTEAFF
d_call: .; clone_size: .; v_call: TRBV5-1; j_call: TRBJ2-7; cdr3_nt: TGCGCCAGCAGCTTGGTTGCGGGCTCCTACGAGCAGTACTTC; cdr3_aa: CASSLVAGSYEQYF
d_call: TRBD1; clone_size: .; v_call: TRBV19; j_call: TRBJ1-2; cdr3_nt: TGTGCCAGTAGTATTTGGACAGGGTTCGGCTATGGCTACACCTTC; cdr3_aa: CASSIWTGFGYGYTF
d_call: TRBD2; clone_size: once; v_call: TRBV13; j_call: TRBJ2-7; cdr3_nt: TGTGCCAGCAGCCGAACGGCATATGGCGGGAGGGCCTCAACCGAGCAGTACTTC; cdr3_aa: CASSRTAYGGRASTEQYF
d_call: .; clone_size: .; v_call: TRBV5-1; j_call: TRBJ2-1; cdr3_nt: TGCGCCAGCAGCTTAGGACAGAACCACAATGAGCAGTTCTTC; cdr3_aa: CASSLGQNHNEQFF
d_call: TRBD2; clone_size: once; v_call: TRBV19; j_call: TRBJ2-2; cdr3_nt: TGTGCCAGTGAGGGTGGGGGACTAGCGGTTAACACCGGGGAGCTGTTTTTT; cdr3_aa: CASEGGGLAVNTGELFF
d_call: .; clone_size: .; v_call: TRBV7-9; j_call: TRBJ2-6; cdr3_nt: TGTGCCAGCAGCTTAAGTTGGGGGACACGCCGCTCTGGGGCCAACGTCCTGACTTTC; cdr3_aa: CASSLSWGTRRSGANVLTF
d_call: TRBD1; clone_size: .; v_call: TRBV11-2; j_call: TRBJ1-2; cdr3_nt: TGTGCCAGCAGCCGGGACAGGGGTAACTATGGCTACACCTTC; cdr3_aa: CASSRDRGNYGYTF
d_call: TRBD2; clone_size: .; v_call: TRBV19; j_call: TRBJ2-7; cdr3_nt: TGTGCCAGTAGTATTGCGGCTAGCGGTGTCTACGAGCAGTACTTC; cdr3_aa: CASSIAASGVYEQYF
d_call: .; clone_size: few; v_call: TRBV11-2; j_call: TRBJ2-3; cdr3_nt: TGTGCCAGCAGCTCCCTGAGCACAGATACGCAGTATTTT; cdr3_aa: CASSSLSTDTQYF
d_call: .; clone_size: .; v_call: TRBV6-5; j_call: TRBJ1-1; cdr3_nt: TGTGCCAGCAGCCAAAACAGAAAAAACACTGAAGCTTTCTTT; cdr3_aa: CASSQNRKNTEAFF